The 13 T cell receptor beta chains in this list originate from one sample, sequenced in a study of cytomegalovirus exposure and HLA in healthy donors. The PCR was carried out with 60 Vbeta primers and 13 Jbeta primers. Only in-frame clones appear in the TCRdb table, and some are missing; sequencing was by immunoSEQ multiplex PCR. The profile shows about 100,000 clones, 65% to 85% of them singletons. Sequencing used PBMCs. These receptors all stem from a man in his fifties or sixties in good health and CMV-seronegative.

The J gene is TRBJ2-5, the V gene TRBV9, with D possibly being TRBD1 (5 bases). V was pared by 4 bases and J by 2 bases, with 15 bases between. The CDR3 consists of 15 residues. CDR1 and CDR2 from the germline V gene are SGDLS and YYNGEE. Written as DNA, the CDR3 is TGTGCCAGCAGCTCCAGTGGGGCTAGACAAGAGACCCAGTACTTC. Its translation is CASSSSGARQETQYF. The full variable domain, in which reference TRBV9 and TRBJ2-5 provide the parts outside the CDR3, is DSGVTQTPKHLITATGQRVTLRCSPRSGDLSVYWYQQSLDQGLQFLIQYYNGEERAKGNILERFSAQQFPDLHSELNLSSLELGDSALYFCASSSSGARQETQYFGPGTRLLVL.

The chain has TRBV27 and TRBJ2-7; 8 bases fit TRBD1. Germline V lookup: CDR1 MNHEY, CDR2 SMNVEV (reference sequence). The CDR3 runs 13 residues. The J segment lost 5 bases and the V segment lost 5 bases, leaving 5 bases of the junction unmatched. The CDR3: CASSLQGANEQYF. Here the CDR3 DNA reads TGTGCCAGCAGTCTCCAGGGGGCTAACGAGCAGTACTTC.

This clone showed up just a few times. V and J are TRBV6-5 and TRBJ1-1; D is unresolved. The germline CDR1 and CDR2 sequences are MNHEY and SVGAGI. V shed 2 bases and J shed 6 bases, with 10 bases lying between them. CDR3 length equals 13 residues. CDR3: CASSYGRGAEAFF. CDR3 nucleotides: TGTGCCAGCAGTTACGGGCGGGGTGCTGAAGCTTTCTTT.

V usage is TRBV27 and J usage is TRBJ2-7; TRBD2 aligns across 7 bases. V lost 6 bases and J lost 3; bases outside the gene matches: 5. CDR1 and CDR2 (germline): MNHEY, SMNVEV (reference sequence). This CDR3 has 13 residues. The CDR3 protein is CASRGGGRYEQYF. For the CDR3, the DNA is TGTGCCAGCAGAGGCGGGGGACGCTACGAGCAGTACTTC.

The rearrangement joins TRBV18 to TRBJ2-7, with 11 nucleotides matching TRBD2. The junction had 14 bases not matched to a gene; V was cut back by 5 bases and J by 2 bases. The CDR3 length is 18 residues. The germline CDR1 and CDR2 sequences are KGHSH and LQKENI. CDR3 region: CASSSRTGTSGTAYEQYF. CDR3 in DNA: TGTGCCAGCTCATCTCGGACAGGGACTAGCGGAACCGCCTACGAGCAGTACTTC.

The rearrangement joins TRBV19 to TRBJ1-2; D is uncertain. Trimming cost V 4 bases and J 4 bases, with 13 bases left between them. The CDR3 runs 14 residues. Germline V gives CDR1 LNHDA, CDR2 SQIVND (reference sequence). The CDR3 DNA follows: TGTGCCAGTAGTACGGTTCTACGGTCCTATGGCTACACCTTC. Translation: CASSTVLRSYGYTF.

This clone was detected a few times. The V and J genes are TRBV19 and TRBJ1-5; D gene uncertain. The CDR3 is made up of 17 amino acids. Germline CDR1 reads LNHDA; CDR2 reads SQIVND (reference sequence). Trimming shortened V by 6 bases and J by 1 base, and 19 bases separated the two germline ends. In DNA, the CDR3 is TGTGCCAGTAGACAAATAGGGAGGGTGACGAGCAATCAGCCCCAGCATTTT. Its protein product is CASRQIGRVTSNQPQHF.

The J gene is TRBJ1-1, the V gene TRBV30; possibly TRBD1 for D (5 bases). V was shortened by 4 bases and J by 0 bases, with 12 bases between the two germline ends. Germline V CDR1 and CDR2: GTSNPN, SVGIG (reference sequence). The CDR3 extends over 14 amino acids. In nucleotides, the CDR3 is TGTGCCTGGAATAGGGGCCTCATGAACACTGAAGCTTTCTTT. Translating it yields CAWNRGLMNTEAFF.

This chain uses TRBV4-1 with TRBJ1-1; D remains unclear. The germline V gene encodes CDR1 MGHRA and CDR2 YSYEKL. The CDR3 is 16 amino acids. Trimming removed 5 bases from V and 3 bases from J, with 19 bases in between. CDR3 region: CASSSRYGFGDTEAFF. In DNA form, the CDR3 reads TGCGCCAGCAGCTCAAGGTACGGGTTCGGGGACACTGAAGCTTTCTTT.

A note on this clone: At one boundary the junction diverges from the germline segment, which might be a read error. The rearrangement uses TRBV28 and TRBJ2-7; 11 positions match TRBD2. Germline assignment: CDR1 MDHEN and CDR2 SYDVKM. CDR3 length: 11 residues. CDR3 amino acids: CASSLTSGTHF. CDR3 in DNA: TGTGCCAGCAGCCTGACTAGCGGGACGCACTTC. The whole variable domain, filled in from reference TRBV28 and TRBJ2-7, reads DVKVTQSSRYLVKRTGEKVFLECVQDMDHENMFWYRQDPGLGLRLIYFSYDVKMKEKGDIPEGYSVSREKKERFSLILESASTNQTSMYLCASSLTSGTHFGPGTRLTVT.

Only one count was recorded for this clone. The rearrangement uses TRBV6-6 and TRBJ1-5; tentatively, D is TRBD1 (5 bases). Germline CDR1 MNHNY, CDR2 SVGAGI (reference sequence). The CDR3 is made up of 14 amino acids. Trimming cost V 2 bases and J 3 bases, with 8 bases left between them. The CDR3 spells CASSYGHLNQPQHF. The DNA of the CDR3 is TGTGCCAGCAGTTACGGACATCTCAATCAGCCCCAGCATTTT.

The chain combines TRBV28 with TRBJ2-5, with 10 positions matching TRBD1. The V segment lost 3 bases and the J segment 4 bases; nucleotides outside the gene matches: 2. The CDR3 is 14 amino acids. Per germline, CDR1 MDHEN and CDR2 SYDVKM. The CDR3 DNA is TGTGCCAGCAGTTTCGACAGGGGGCCAGAGACCCAGTACTTC. This encodes CASSFDRGPETQYF.

J is TRBJ2-1 and V is TRBV6-1; no firm D call. The CDR3 is 15 amino acids. The germline gives CDR1 MNHNS, CDR2 SASEGT. With 7 bases removed from V and 3 bases from J, the gap between germline ends came to 16 bases. CDR3 DNA: TGTGCCAGCACCCCTAGATCCCACCTCTACAATGAGCAGTTCTTC. Its translation: CASTPRSHLYNEQFF.